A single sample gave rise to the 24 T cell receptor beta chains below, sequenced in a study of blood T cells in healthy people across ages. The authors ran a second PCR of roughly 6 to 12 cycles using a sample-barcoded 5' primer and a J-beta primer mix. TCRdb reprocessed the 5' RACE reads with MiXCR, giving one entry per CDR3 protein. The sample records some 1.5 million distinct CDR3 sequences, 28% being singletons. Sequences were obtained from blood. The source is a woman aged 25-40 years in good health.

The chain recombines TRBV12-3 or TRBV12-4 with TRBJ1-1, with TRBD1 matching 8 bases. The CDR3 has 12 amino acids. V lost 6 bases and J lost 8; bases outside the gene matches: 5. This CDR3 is CASRPGQGEAFF. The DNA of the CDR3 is TGTGCCAGCAGACCCGGACAGGGCGAAGCTTTCTTT.

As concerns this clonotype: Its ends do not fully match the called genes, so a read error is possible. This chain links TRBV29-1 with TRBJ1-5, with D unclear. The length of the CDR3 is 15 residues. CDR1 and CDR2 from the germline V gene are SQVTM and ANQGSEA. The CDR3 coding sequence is TGCGGCGTAAGGTCCGGTTCAGATAGCAATCAGCCCCAGCATTTT. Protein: CGVRSGSDSNQPQHF. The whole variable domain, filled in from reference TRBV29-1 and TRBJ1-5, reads SAVISQKPSRDICQRGTSLTIQCQVDSQVTMMFWYRQQPGQSLTLIATANQGSEATYESGFVIDKFPISRPNLTFSTLTVSNMSPEDSSIYLCGVRSGSDSNQPQHFGDGTRLSIL.

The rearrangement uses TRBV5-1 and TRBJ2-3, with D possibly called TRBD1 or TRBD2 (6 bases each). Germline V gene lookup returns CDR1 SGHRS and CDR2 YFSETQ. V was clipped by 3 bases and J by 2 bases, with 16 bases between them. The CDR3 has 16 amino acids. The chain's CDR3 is CASSSRGGGLTDTQYF. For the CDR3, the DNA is TGCGCCAGCAGCTCGAGAGGGGGAGGACTCACAGATACGCAGTATTTT.

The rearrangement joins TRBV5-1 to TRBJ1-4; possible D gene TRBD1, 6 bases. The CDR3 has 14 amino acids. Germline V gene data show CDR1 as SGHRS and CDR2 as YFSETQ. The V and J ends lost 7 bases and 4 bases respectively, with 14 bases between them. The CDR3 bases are TGCGCCAGCTCTTACGGGACATTTAATGAAAAACTGTTTTTT. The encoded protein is CASSYGTFNEKLFF.

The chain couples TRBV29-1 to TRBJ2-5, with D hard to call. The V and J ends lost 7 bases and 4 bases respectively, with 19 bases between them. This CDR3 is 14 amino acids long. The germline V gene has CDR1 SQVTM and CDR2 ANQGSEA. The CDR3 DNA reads TGCAGCGCCGAGCCCCAATTAGTGGGAGAGACCCAGTACTTC. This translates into CSAEPQLVGETQYF.

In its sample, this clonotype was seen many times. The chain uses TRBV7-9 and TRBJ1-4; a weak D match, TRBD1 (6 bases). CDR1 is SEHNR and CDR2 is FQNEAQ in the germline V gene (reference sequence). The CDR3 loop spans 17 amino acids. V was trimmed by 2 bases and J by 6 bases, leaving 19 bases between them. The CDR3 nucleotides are TGTGCCAGCAGCTTAACCGCTACGGGGGCCGGGTATGAAAAACTGTTTTTT. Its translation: CASSLTATGAGYEKLFF.

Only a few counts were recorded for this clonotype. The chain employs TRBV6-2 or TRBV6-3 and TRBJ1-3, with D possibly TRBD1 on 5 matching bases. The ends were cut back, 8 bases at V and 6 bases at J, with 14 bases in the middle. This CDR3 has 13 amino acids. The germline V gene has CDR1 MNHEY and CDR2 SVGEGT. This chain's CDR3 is CASCRTPENTIYF. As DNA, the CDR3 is TGTGCCAGCTGCAGGACACCGGAAAACACCATATATTTT.

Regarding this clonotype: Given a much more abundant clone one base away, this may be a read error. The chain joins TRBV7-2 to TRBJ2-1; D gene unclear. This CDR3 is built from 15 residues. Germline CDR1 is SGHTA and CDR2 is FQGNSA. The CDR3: CASSLVATRYSEQFF. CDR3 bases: TGTGCCAGCAGCTTAGTGGCCACTCGGTACAGTGAGCAGTTCTTC. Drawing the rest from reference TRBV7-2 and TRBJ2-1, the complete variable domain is GAGVSQSPSNKVTEKGKDVELRCDPISGHTALYWYRQSLGQGLEFLIYFQGNSAPDKSGLPSDRFSAERTGGSVSTLTIQRTQQEDSAVYLCASSLVATRYSEQFFGPGTRLTVL.

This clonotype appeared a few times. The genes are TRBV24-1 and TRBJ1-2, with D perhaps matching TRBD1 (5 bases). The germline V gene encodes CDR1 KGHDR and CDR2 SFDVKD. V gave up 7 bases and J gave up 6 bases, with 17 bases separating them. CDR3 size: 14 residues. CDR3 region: CATRNVGAGNGYTF. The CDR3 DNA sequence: TGTGCCACCAGAAACGTTGGGGCAGGGAATGGCTACACCTTC.

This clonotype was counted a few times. The CDR3 reads CASSVILATHEQYF. CDR3 nucleotide sequence: TGTGCCAGCAGTGTAATACTAGCAACGCACGAGCAGTACTTC. The V call is TRBV2, the J call TRBJ2-7; weak D call: TRBD2 (6 bases). V was clipped by 4 bases and J by 5 bases, with 15 bases between them. The length of the CDR3 is 14 residues. Germline V gene sequence: CDR1 SNHLY, CDR2 FYNNEI.

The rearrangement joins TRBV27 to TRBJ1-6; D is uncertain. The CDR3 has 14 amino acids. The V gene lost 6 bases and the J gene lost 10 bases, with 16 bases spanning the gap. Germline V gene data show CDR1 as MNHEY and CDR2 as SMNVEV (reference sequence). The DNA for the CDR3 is TGTGCCAGCAGGTTAACGGCCCCCAGGTCACCCCTCCACTTT. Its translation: CASRLTAPRSPLHF.

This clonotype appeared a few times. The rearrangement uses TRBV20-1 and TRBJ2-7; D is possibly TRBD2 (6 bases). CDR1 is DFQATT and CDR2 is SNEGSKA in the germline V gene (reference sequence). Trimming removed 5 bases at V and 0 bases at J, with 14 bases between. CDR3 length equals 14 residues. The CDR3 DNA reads TGCAGTGCTCCGCGGCCCGGGGGCTCCTACGAGCAGTACTTC. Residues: CSAPRPGGSYEQYF.

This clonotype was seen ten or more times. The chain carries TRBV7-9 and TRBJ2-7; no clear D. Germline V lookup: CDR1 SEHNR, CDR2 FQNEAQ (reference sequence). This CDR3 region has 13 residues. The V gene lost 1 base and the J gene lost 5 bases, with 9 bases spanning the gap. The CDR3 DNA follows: TGTGCCAGCAGCTTAGACCTTGGCGACGAGCAGTACTTC. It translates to CASSLDLGDEQYF.

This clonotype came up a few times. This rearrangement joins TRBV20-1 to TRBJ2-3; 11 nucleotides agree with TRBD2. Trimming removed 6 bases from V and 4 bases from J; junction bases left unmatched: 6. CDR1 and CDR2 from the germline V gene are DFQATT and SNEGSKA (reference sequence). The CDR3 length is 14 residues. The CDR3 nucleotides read TGCAGTGCCCCGACTAGCGGGATGTCAGATACGCAGTATTTT. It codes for CSAPTSGMSDTQYF.

CDR3 bases: TGTGCCATCCAGGGACAGGGGGGTGAAAAGACTGAAGCTTTCTTT. It yields the protein CAIQGQGGEKTEAFF. The chain has TRBV10-3 and TRBJ1-1; 11 bases are shared with TRBD1. Germline lookup yields CDR1 ENHRY and CDR2 SYGVKD. The CDR3 has 15 amino acids. Trimming removed 8 bases from V and 5 bases from J; junction bases left unmatched: 10.

The CDR3 loop is CACPGTVGLNYGYTF. The CDR3 coding sequence is TGTGCCTGTCCTGGGACAGTTGGCCTTAACTATGGCTACACCTTC. This chain joins TRBV30 and TRBJ1-2, with TRBD1 matching over 7 bases. This CDR3 contains 15 residues. V was pared by 6 bases and J by 1 base, with 11 bases of the junction left unmatched. The germline gives CDR1 GTSNPN, CDR2 SVGIG (reference sequence).

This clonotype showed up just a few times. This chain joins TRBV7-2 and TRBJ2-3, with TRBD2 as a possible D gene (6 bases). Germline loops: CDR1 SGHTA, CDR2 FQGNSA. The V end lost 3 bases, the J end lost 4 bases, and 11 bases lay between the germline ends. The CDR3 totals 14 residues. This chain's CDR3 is CASSLRGEADTQYF. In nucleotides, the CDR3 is TGTGCCAGCAGCTTGCGAGGGGAGGCAGATACGCAGTATTTT.

As DNA, the CDR3 is TGTGCCAGCAACCGGGACAGGGCTCAGCCCCAGCATTTT. Protein sequence: CASNRDRAQPQHF. The chain recombines TRBV7-2 with TRBJ1-5, with 9 bases identical to TRBD1. The junction had 4 bases not matched to a gene; V was cut back by 7 bases and J by 6 bases. The germline V gene has CDR1 SGHTA and CDR2 FQGNSA. The CDR3 is 13 amino acids.

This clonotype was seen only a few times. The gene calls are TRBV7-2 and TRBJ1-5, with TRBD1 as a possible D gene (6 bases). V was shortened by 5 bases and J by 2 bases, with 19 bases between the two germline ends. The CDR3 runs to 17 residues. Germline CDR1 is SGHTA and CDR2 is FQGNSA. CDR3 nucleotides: TGTGCCAGCAGCATCGTGGGGGGGGGCCGCGGCAATCAGCCCCAGCATTTT. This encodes CASSIVGGGRGNQPQHF.

The DNA for the CDR3 is TGTGCCAGCAGCCGGACAGGGCGGATTGGGCAAGAGACCCAGTACTTC. As protein: CASSRTGRIGQETQYF. The gene calls are TRBV14 and TRBJ2-5; TRBD1 aligns across 8 bases. The CDR3 is 16 residues long. J was trimmed by 2 bases and V by 4 bases; bases with no gene match: 9. Looked up from germline, CDR1 is SGHDN and CDR2 is FVKESK.

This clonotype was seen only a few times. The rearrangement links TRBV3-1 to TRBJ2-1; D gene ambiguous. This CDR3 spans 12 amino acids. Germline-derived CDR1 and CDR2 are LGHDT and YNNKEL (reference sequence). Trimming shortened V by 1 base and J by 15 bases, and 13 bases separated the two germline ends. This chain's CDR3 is CASSQGGLSGFF. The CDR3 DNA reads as TGTGCCAGCAGCCAAGGGGGTCTAAGTGGGTTCTTC.

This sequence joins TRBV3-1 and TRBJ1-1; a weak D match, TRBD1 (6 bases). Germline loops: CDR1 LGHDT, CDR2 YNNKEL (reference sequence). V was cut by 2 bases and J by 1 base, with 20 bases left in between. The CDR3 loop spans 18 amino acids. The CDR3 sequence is CASSQYSDRPRGNTEAFF. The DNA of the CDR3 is TGTGCCAGCAGCCAATATAGCGACAGGCCCCGAGGGAACACTGAAGCTTTCTTT.

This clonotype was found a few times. CDR3 region: CASSLGGHEAFF. In nucleotides, the CDR3 is TGTGCCAGCAGCTTGGGGGGACATGAAGCTTTCTTT. The rearrangement links TRBV5-5 to TRBJ1-1; D is perhaps TRBD1 (6 bases). The germline V and J ends were trimmed by 0 bases and 7 bases, with 7 bases remaining between them. The CDR3 totals 12 residues. Germline V gene lookup returns CDR1 SGHKS and CDR2 YYEKEE (reference sequence).

The CDR3 is CASSASATNEKLFF. In DNA form, the CDR3 reads TGCGCCAGCAGCGCGTCCGCGACTAATGAAAAACTGTTTTTT. The gene calls are TRBV5-1 and TRBJ1-4; D unresolved. CDR1 and CDR2 from the germline V gene are SGHRS and YFSETQ. V lost 4 bases and J lost 2, with 9 bases in between. The CDR3 has 14 residues.